These 14 T cell receptor beta chains originate from one sample sequenced in a study of STAT5B mutations in CD4+ large granular lymphocyte leukemia. Method: immunoSEQ multiplex PCR; TCRdb's copy keeps in-frame clones and lacks some. Here the sample spans a few thousand clones, roughly 71% being singletons. Input material: PBMCs. All receptors come from a woman between 65 and 79 years old with CD4+ T-cell large granular lymphocyte leukemia.

V and J are TRBV29-1 and TRBJ2-5; D is ambiguous. Trimming cost V 7 bases and J 5 bases, with 17 bases left between them. Germline V lookup: CDR1 SQVTM, CDR2 ANQGSEA. There are 13 residues in the CDR3. The chain's CDR3 is CSADDMGWETQYF. The CDR3 nucleotides read TGCAGCGCTGATGACATGGGGTGGGAGACCCAGTACTTC.

V gene TRBV19 combines with J gene TRBJ1-5; 7 positions agree with TRBD1. Per the germline V gene, CDR1 is LNHDA and CDR2 is SQIVND (reference sequence). The trim removed 5 bases at V and 6 bases at J, leaving 10 bases unmatched. The CDR3 is 15 residues long. CDR3 sequence (DNA): TGTGCCAGTAGTGTCGGGACAGCAGTGGTTCAGCCCCAGCATTTT. Protein product: CASSVGTAVVQPQHF.

CDR3 in DNA: TGCGCCAGCAGCTTGGCGGAGGACGCCGGGGAGCTGTTTTTT. Translated, it gives CASSLAEDAGELFF. The chain couples TRBV5-1 to TRBJ2-2; weak D call: TRBD2 (5 bases). Germline CDR1 and CDR2: SGHRS and YFSETQ. V was cut by 0 bases and J by 6 bases, with 9 bases left in between. This CDR3 contains 14 residues.

The V and J genes are TRBV29-1 and TRBJ2-1; 9 nucleotides match TRBD1. CDR3 size: 16 residues. Losses at the gene ends were 0 bases for V and 2 bases for J; bases not matched to a gene: 5. The germline V gene encodes CDR1 SQVTM and CDR2 ANQGSEA. CDR3 sequence: CSVEEFGTGTYNEQFF. CDR3 sequence (DNA): TGCAGCGTTGAAGAATTCGGGACAGGGACCTACAATGAGCAGTTCTTC.

The rearrangement uses TRBV19 and TRBJ1-1, with a weak D call TRBD1 (5 bases). V lost 6 bases to trimming and J lost 0 bases, with 11 bases between them. Germline CDR1 and CDR2: LNHDA and SQIVND (reference sequence). The CDR3 extends over 14 amino acids. The CDR3 loop reads CASSNGGLNTEAFF. Written as DNA, the CDR3 is TGTGCCAGTAGCAACGGGGGTTTGAACACTGAAGCTTTCTTT. Together with reference TRBV19 and TRBJ1-1, the CDR3 gives the full variable domain: DGGITQSPKYLFRKEGQNVTLSCEQNLNHDAMYWYRQDPGQGLRLIYYSQIVNDFQKGDIAEGYSVSREKKESFPLTVTSAQKNPTAFYLCASSNGGLNTEAFFGQGTRLTVV.

V is TRBV7-9 and J is TRBJ1-6, with D hard to call. The CDR3 consists of 14 residues. Germline CDR1 SEHNR, CDR2 FQNEAQ (reference sequence). Deletions cut 0 bases from V and 10 bases from J, with 10 bases between. The CDR3 region is CASSLAVSGSPLHF. In DNA form, the CDR3 reads TGTGCCAGCAGCTTAGCAGTTTCGGGATCACCCCTCCACTTT.

The CDR3 loop is CASSFGLTSSYEQYF. The DNA for the CDR3 is TGTGCCAGCAGCTTCGGTCTTACGAGCTCCTACGAGCAGTACTTC. The V call is TRBV5-6, the J call TRBJ2-7; D remains ambiguous. Germline CDR1 SGHDT, CDR2 YYEEEE. V was cut by 2 bases and J by 0 bases, with 12 bases left in between. The CDR3 consists of 15 residues. Together with reference TRBV5-6 and TRBJ2-7, the CDR3 gives the full variable domain: DAGVTQSPTHLIKTRGQQVTLRCSPKSGHDTVSWYQQALGQGPQFIFQYYEEEERQRGNFPDRFSGHQFPNYSSELNVNALLLGDSALYLCASSFGLTSSYEQYFGPGTRLTVT.

To note about this clone: At one boundary the junction diverges from the germline segment, which might be a read error. CDR3 amino acids: CASSRTSGYNEQFF. The CDR3 DNA reads as TGTGCTAGCAGCCGGACTAGCGGATACAATGAGCAGTTCTTC. The chain carries TRBV7-7 and TRBJ2-1; 10 bases are a match to TRBD2. The CDR3 is 14 amino acids. Germline CDR1 SSHAT, CDR2 FNYEAQ (reference sequence).

The chain employs TRBV15 and TRBJ2-1, with a tentative D call TRBD1 (5 bases). CDR3 length: 13 amino acids. CDR1 is LNHNV and CDR2 is YYDKDF in the germline V gene (reference sequence). V lost 4 bases to trimming and J lost 8 bases, with 12 bases between them. In nucleotides, the CDR3 is TGTGCCACCAGCATAGACAGTTCGGATGAGCAGTTCTTC. This translates into CATSIDSSDEQFF.

The chain combines TRBV7-2 with TRBJ2-5; TRBD2 agrees at 16 bases. The V gene end was trimmed by 1 base and the J gene end by 9 bases; junction bases not matched to a gene: 5. CDR1 is SGHTA and CDR2 is FQGNSA in the germline V gene. There are 16 residues in the CDR3. The chain's CDR3 is CASSLVGGLAGGSQYF. In nucleotides, the CDR3 is TGTGCCAGCAGCTTAGTAGGGGGACTAGCGGGAGGGTCCCAGTACTTC.

This chain uses TRBV19 with TRBJ1-5, with 7 bases aligning to TRBD1. The CDR3 is 16 residues long. The V segment lost 3 bases and the J segment 0 bases; nucleotides outside the gene matches: 5. The germline V gene encodes CDR1 LNHDA and CDR2 SQIVND (reference sequence). Here the CDR3 DNA reads TGTGCCAGTAGTATCAGGACAGGCTATAGCAATCAGCCCCAGCATTTT. Its protein product is CASSIRTGYSNQPQHF.

The rearrangement joins TRBV20-1 to TRBJ2-1; possibly TRBD2 for D (6 bases). Germline CDR1 reads DFQATT; CDR2 reads SNEGSKA (reference sequence). The CDR3 length is 11 residues. Trimming stripped 1 base from V and 8 bases from J, with 6 bases between. CDR3: CSARAGDEQFF. CDR3 nucleotides: TGCAGTGCTAGAGCGGGAGATGAGCAGTTCTTC.

The chain is built from TRBV19 and TRBJ1-3, with D possibly being TRBD1 (5 bases). The CDR3 length is 17 residues. Trimming took 7 bases from V and 3 from J, leaving 22 bases between them. The V gene's germline CDR1 is LNHDA and CDR2 SQIVND (reference sequence). The CDR3 DNA is TGTGCCAGTAACCCCGGGGGAGGCGGAGGCGTTGGAAACACCATATATTTT. Translation gives CASNPGGGGGVGNTIYF.

With regard to this clone: The sample has other DNA sequences that encode this CDR3 too. The chain carries TRBV11-2 and TRBJ2-7; D unresolved. Germline V gene sequence: CDR1 SGHAT, CDR2 FQNNGV. Trimming stripped 5 bases from V and 0 bases from J, with 2 bases between. The CDR3 has 11 amino acids. Here the CDR3 reads CASSPSYEQYF. CDR3 DNA sequence: TGTGCCAGCAGCCCCTCCTACGAGCAGTACTTC.